This TCR beta chain was sequenced during a study of spatial heterogeneity in lung cancer. TCRdb analysed the 5' RACE reads with MiXCR anew, one entry per CDR3 protein. The sample shows more than 4,000 distinct CDR3 sequences, 53% of them seen only once. The study's findings and limits: Relative to follow-up, resection was when ubiquitous expanded tumor TCRs appeared more in blood.

V lost 2 bases, J lost 4 bases, and 13 bases lay in between. Looked up from germline, CDR1 is SGHNT and CDR2 is YYREEE (reference sequence). The CDR3 extends over 16 amino acids. Time point: sample taken at primary tumor resection. Sequencing covered unsorted whole RNA taken from tumor, nontumor lung or frozen PBMC. This clonotype was detected only a few times. Its antigen is not known. This beta chain is a stray read from a library made for alpha chains; its abundance is not meaningful. The receptor was isolated from a female donor with early-stage non-small cell lung cancer. The chain recombines TRBV5-4 with TRBJ2-6; possibly TRBD1 or TRBD2 for D (5 bases each). The specimen was PBMCs, collected at surgery. CDR3 loop: CASSFERGTGANVLTF. The CDR3 nucleotides read TGTGCCAGCAGCTTCGAGAGGGGTACCGGGGCCAACGTCCTGACTTTC.